This T cell receptor (beta chain) was profiled in a study of breast tumors, draining lymph nodes, adjacent tissues. General observations from the study: Tumor repertoires ranked between lymph nodes and nontumor tissue in diversity, with V and J gene preferences. Compared with basal-like, luminal-like tumors shared significantly more repertoire with nontumor tissue. Findings are consistent with lymph node origin and intratumoral expansion of most tumor T cells.

One entry per CDR3 protein results from TCRdb running MiXCR on the multiplex PCR reads. Among about 140,000 distinct CDR3 sequences, over 25% were seen once, and the ten largest hold 2.3%. There are many counts of this clonotype. Its antigen is not identified. The germline gives CDR1 SGHDT, CDR2 YYEEEE. This CDR3 is built from 14 residues. V lost 2 bases and J lost 5, with 13 bases in between. The lymph nodes were axillary draining lymph nodes from breast cancer patients. Specimen: axillary lymph node tissue. The source is a female donor with breast cancer. Some clones in this sample may be carry-over from other donors' samples. The V and J genes are TRBV5-6 and TRBJ2-5; D might be TRBD1 or TRBD2, each matching 7 bases. The CDR3 sequence is CASSFQGGRETQYF. The CDR3 nucleotides are TGTGCCAGCAGCTTTCAGGGGGGGCGGGAGACCCAGTACTTC.